The clone carrying this T cell receptor beta chain came up a few times. Its antigen is undetermined. This entry is derived from a study of memory CD4+ T cells and cytomegalovirus serostatus. Turning to the study itself: Of the healthy Belgian adults, 9 were CMV seropositive and fewer than 30 seronegative.

Study-level findings and limits: CMV serostatus prediction reached median AUC around 0.94, or 0.89 with US-trained model.

The sort gate was single viable CD3+CD4+CD8-CD45RO+ cells for memory CD4+ T cells. Positive selection with CD4 microbeads enriched total CD4+ T cells. The repertoire was sequenced with immunoSEQ multiplex PCR; TCRdb's copy has only in-frame clones and lacks some. The repertoire consists of tens of thousands of clones, with roughly 75% occurring once and the leading ten covering approximately 1%. CDR1 is MGHRA and CDR2 is YSYEKL in the germline V gene. The CDR3 runs to 14 residues. Trimming cost V 3 bases and J 10 bases, with 18 bases left between them. This receptor was obtained from an adult in good health and CMV-seronegative. Source material: memory CD4+ T cells from blood. V and J are TRBV4-1 and TRBJ1-1; perhaps TRBD1 as D (6 bases). This CDR3 is CASSHNHQGSAAFF. The CDR3 DNA sequence: TGCGCCAGCAGCCATAACCATCAGGGGTCTGCAGCTTTCTTT.